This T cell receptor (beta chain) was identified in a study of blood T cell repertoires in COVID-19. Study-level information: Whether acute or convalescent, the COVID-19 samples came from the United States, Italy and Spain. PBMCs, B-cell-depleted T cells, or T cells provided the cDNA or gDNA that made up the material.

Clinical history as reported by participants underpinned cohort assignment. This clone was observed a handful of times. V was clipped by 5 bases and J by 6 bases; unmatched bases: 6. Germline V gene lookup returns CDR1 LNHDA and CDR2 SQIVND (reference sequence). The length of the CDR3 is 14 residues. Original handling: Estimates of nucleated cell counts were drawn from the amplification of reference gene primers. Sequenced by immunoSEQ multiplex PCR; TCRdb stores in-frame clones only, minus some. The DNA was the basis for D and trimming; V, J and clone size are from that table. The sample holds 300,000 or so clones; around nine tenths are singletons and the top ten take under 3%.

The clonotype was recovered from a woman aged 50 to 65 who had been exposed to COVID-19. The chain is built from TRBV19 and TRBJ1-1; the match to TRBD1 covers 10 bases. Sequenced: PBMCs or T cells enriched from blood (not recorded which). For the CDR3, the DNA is TGTGCCAGTAGTCCCCGGGACAGGGGATCTGAAGCTTTCTTT. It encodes CASSPRDRGSEAFF.